Presented here are 15 T cell receptor beta chains from one specimen sequenced in a study of blood T cell repertoires in COVID-19. Assay used: immunoSEQ multiplex PCR; TCRdb lists only in-frame clones, some missing. The table has 130,000 to 150,000 clones, roughly nine tenths seen once. Input material: peripheral blood. All receptors derive from a man between 18 and 29 years old with COVID-19, enrolled during active disease.

In this sample, this clone turned up a few times. Germline and junction disagree at one end, which may indicate a read error. CDR3 coding DNA: TGTGCCAGCAGTTTAAGTGGGACAGCACCTGAAAAACTGCTTTTT. It yields the protein CASSLSGTAPEKLLF. V and J are TRBV28 and TRBJ1-4; 7 bases map to TRBD1. Per the germline V gene, CDR1 is MDHEN and CDR2 is SYDVKM. This CDR3 contains 15 residues.

Only one count was recorded for this clone. V and J are TRBV5-1 and TRBJ2-3, with 12 bases matching TRBD2. The length of the CDR3 is 17 residues. In germline, CDR1 is SGHRS, CDR2 YFSETQ. V dropped 4 bases and J dropped 1; count of bases not matched to a gene: 7. The CDR3 region is CASSPSGRASGTDTQYF. DNA of the CDR3: TGCGCCAGCAGCCCTAGCGGGAGGGCCTCGGGCACAGATACGCAGTATTTT.

This rearrangement joins TRBV18 to TRBJ2-1; D gene unclear. The germline V and J ends were trimmed by 0 bases and 8 bases, with 11 bases remaining between them. This CDR3 region has 14 residues. Per the germline V gene, CDR1 is KGHSH and CDR2 is LQKENI. As DNA, the CDR3 is TGTGCCAGCTCACCACCGAATTTACGGGATGAGCAGTTCTTC. This translates into CASSPPNLRDEQFF.

V is TRBV6-2 or TRBV6-3 and J is TRBJ2-1; TRBD2 matches 7 bases. CDR1 and CDR2 (germline): MNHEY, SVGEGT. CDR3 length equals 14 residues. The V segment lost 1 base and the J segment 5 bases; nucleotides outside the gene matches: 2. The chain's CDR3 is CASSYYAGDNEQFF. The CDR3 bases are TGTGCCAGCAGTTACTACGCGGGAGACAATGAGCAGTTCTTC.

This chain links TRBV28 with TRBJ1-4; 8 bases line up with TRBD1. There are 13 residues in the CDR3. The junction had 10 bases not matched to a gene; V was cut back by 8 bases and J by 11 bases. CDR1 and CDR2 from the germline V gene are MDHEN and SYDVKM. The CDR3 DNA follows: TGTGCCAGCGGGTCCGGACAGGGAGGGAAACTGTTTTTT. Encoded protein: CASGSGQGGKLFF.

The chain uses TRBV24-1 and TRBJ2-7; tentatively, D is TRBD2 (6 bases). The CDR3 covers 21 residues. CDR1 is KGHDR and CDR2 is SFDVKD in the germline V gene. V lost 0 bases and J 2 bases, leaving 28 bases between the germline ends. The CDR3 DNA is TGTGCCACCAGTGATTTGCAATTGGTCAGGAGCCACCCGGGAGTGCCCTACGAGCAGTACTTC. The encoded protein is CATSDLQLVRSHPGVPYEQYF.

The chain is built from TRBV28 and TRBJ2-1; possibly TRBD2 for D (6 bases). Trimming left V 7 bases short and J 6 bases short, with 19 bases between. This CDR3 has 15 amino acids. In germline, CDR1 is MDHEN, CDR2 SYDVKM. DNA for the CDR3: TGTGCCAGCACCGGCCCGGGGGACCCAAGCAATGAGCAGTTCTTC. It encodes CASTGPGDPSNEQFF.

The chain uses TRBV5-4 and TRBJ2-2, with 11 bases fitting TRBD2. This CDR3 comprises 16 residues. J gave up 5 bases and V 2 bases, and 5 bases lay outside the gene matches. Germline loops: CDR1 SGHNT, CDR2 YYREEE (reference sequence). Here the CDR3 DNA reads TGTGCCAGCAGCTTAACCGGGACTAGCGGAACCGGGGAGCTGTTTTTT. Protein product: CASSLTGTSGTGELFF.

V is TRBV15 and J is TRBJ1-2; 8 bases are a match to TRBD1. Germline CDR1 reads LNHNV; CDR2 reads YYDKDF (reference sequence). The CDR3 consists of 14 residues. The V segment lost 0 bases and the J segment 5 bases; nucleotides outside the gene matches: 2. DNA of the CDR3: TGTGCCACCAGCAGAGACCGGACAGGGTATGGCTACACCTTC. This translates into CATSRDRTGYGYTF.

The rearrangement uses TRBV30 and TRBJ2-1; 14 bases match TRBD2. Trimming took 2 bases from V and 3 from J; bases not matched to a gene: 6. This CDR3 is built from 17 residues. CDR1 GTSNPN and CDR2 SVGIG come from the germline V gene (reference sequence). CDR3 region: CAWSRTSGRLFYNEQFF. As DNA, the CDR3 is TGTGCCTGGAGTCGGACTAGCGGGAGGTTGTTCTACAATGAGCAGTTCTTC.

The chain couples TRBV4-3 to TRBJ2-1; TRBD2 matches at 12 bases. The CDR3 loop spans 16 amino acids. Germline lookup yields CDR1 LGHNA and CDR2 YSLEER. J gave up 10 bases and V 2 bases, and 9 bases lay outside the gene matches. This CDR3 is CASSQSGLAGGPEQFF. For the CDR3, the DNA is TGCGCCAGCAGCCAATCGGGCCTAGCGGGAGGGCCCGAGCAGTTCTTC.

The CDR3 spells CASSADSYTDTQYF. CDR3 nucleotide sequence: TGCGCCAGCAGCGCGGACTCTTACACAGATACGCAGTATTTT. V usage is TRBV5-1 and J usage is TRBJ2-3, with D maybe TRBD2 (5 bases). Germline lookup yields CDR1 SGHRS and CDR2 YFSETQ. The germline V and J ends were trimmed by 4 bases and 2 bases, with 11 bases remaining between them. The CDR3 totals 14 residues.

The rearrangement joins TRBV14 to TRBJ2-7, with TRBD2 matching 7 bases. V gave up 4 bases and J gave up 4 bases; unmatched junction bases: 19. The CDR3 runs 18 residues. The germline V gene has CDR1 SGHDN and CDR2 FVKESK. Here the CDR3 DNA reads TGTGCCAGCAGCCCCCTCGGGGGGTTAGGGACCCTGGTTTACGAGCAGTACTTC. It is translated as CASSPLGGLGTLVYEQYF.

The V gene is TRBV27, the J gene TRBJ2-1; 10 bases are shared with TRBD1. The CDR3 is 13 residues long. From germline, CDR1 is MNHEY and CDR2 SMNVEV (reference sequence). Unmatched junction bases numbered 4, after V lost 8 bases and J lost 6 bases. This CDR3 is CASRDRGGNEQFF. CDR3 bases: TGTGCCAGCCGGGACAGGGGAGGCAATGAGCAGTTCTTC.

The rearrangement uses TRBV28 and TRBJ2-3, with 10 bases identical to TRBD2. The CDR3 is 16 amino acids. From germline, CDR1 is MDHEN and CDR2 SYDVKM. V lost 5 bases, J lost 7 bases, and 12 bases stayed unmatched. The CDR3 sequence: CASSPPAGGPLYTQYF. The CDR3 DNA is TGTGCCAGCAGTCCACCAGCGGGAGGGCCTTTGTATACGCAGTATTTT.